The subject of this entry is one T cell receptor (beta chain). The data stem from a study of CXCR3-negative and CXCR3-positive naive CD8 T cells. CDR1 and CDR2 from the germline V gene are SQVTM and ANQGSEA. The CDR3 runs to 15 residues. The method, 5' RACE with UMI labels, was used to prepare the TRB cDNA libraries. TCRdb reanalyzed the 5' RACE reads, giving one entry per CDR3 protein sequence and no DNA. This listing includes 150,000 or so distinct CDR3 sequences. The sequencing input was naive CXCR3- CD8+ T cells from blood. The subset was: CD45RO-CCR7+CD27+CD95- naive CD8+ T cells lacking CXCR3 (TNR3-). This clonotype originated in a human donor in good health. Some clones in this sample may be carry-over from other donors' samples. V usage is TRBV29-1 and J usage is TRBJ1-2; the TCRdb call, TRBD1, lacks DNA for checking. The CDR3 loop is CSVVMGQGDSDGYTF.